Below, 3 T cell receptor beta chains from the same sample are listed, as sequenced in a study of blood T cell repertoires in COVID-19. Libraries were prepared by immunoSEQ multiplex PCR; TCRdb keeps only in-frame clonotypes and omits some of them. The table lists about 370,000 clones, roughly 90% of them singletons. What was sequenced was peripheral blood. The receptors here all came from a woman aged 30 to 39 with COVID-19, enrolled during active disease.

The rearrangement links TRBV6-2 or TRBV6-3 to TRBJ2-3; TRBD1 aligns across 7 bases. Germline CDR1 and CDR2: MNHEY and SVGEGT. With V trimmed by 0 bases and J by 2 bases, 8 bases remained unmatched. The CDR3 consists of 17 residues. Here the CDR3 DNA reads TGTGCCAGCAGTTACTCTACGGGACAGTGGGACACAGATACGCAGTATTTT. It is translated as CASSYSTGQWDTDTQYF.

This chain links TRBV28 with TRBJ2-7; D is undetermined. Germline V gives CDR1 MDHEN, CDR2 SYDVKM. The CDR3 has 10 amino acids. V lost 8 bases, J lost 4 bases, and 6 bases lay in between. The CDR3 region is CASGTYEQYF. In DNA form, the CDR3 reads TGTGCCAGCGGTACATACGAGCAGTACTTC.

J is TRBJ1-5 and V is TRBV21-1; the table's D call TRBD1 went unverified against the DNA. TRBV21-1 is an annotated pseudogene. The CDR3 extends over 14 amino acids. CDR3 sequence reads: CASRFTGANQPQHF. DNA for the CDR3: TGTGCCAGCCGATTTACAGGGGCCAATCAGCCCCAGCATTTT.